This TCR beta chain was found in a study of T cell responses to AZD1222 COVID-19 vaccine. This clone has a handful of counts. Its target is not known. This CDR3 has 15 amino acids. Germline V CDR1 and CDR2: SGHVS, FNYEAQ. Between the trimmed V and J ends, which lost 5 bases and 7 bases, there was a span of 17 bases. The study's findings and limits: Only five to seven AZD1222 recipients tested seropositive at baseline. Vaccination with two AZD1222 doses was followed by a rise in Spike-specific TCR breadth and depth.

Clones were read by immunoSEQ multiplex PCR, and TCRdb kept only the in-frame ones, dropping some. The repertoire holds around 140,000 clones, 70% to 90% seen once, with under 9.5% in the top ten. The sequence was collected from an adult in good health. The rearrangement uses TRBV7-6 and TRBJ1-4; perhaps TRBD1 as D (5 bases). The specimen was peripheral blood, collected on day 0 of AZD1222 vaccination. The CDR3 DNA reads as TGTGCCAGCAGCCAAGGTGCAGGGTGGAGTGAAAAACTGTTTTTT. Its protein is CASSQGAGWSEKLFF. The entire variable domain, with the rest obtained from reference TRBV7-6 and TRBJ1-4, is as follows: GAGVSQSPRYKVTKRGQDVALRCDPISGHVSLYWYRQALGQGPEFLTYFNYEAQQDKSGLPNDRFSAERPEGSISTLTIQRTEQRDSAMYRCASSQGAGWSEKLFFGSGTQLSVL.